Following are 22 T cell receptor beta chains from one sample sequenced in a study of cytomegalovirus exposure and HLA in healthy donors. Both 60 Vbeta primers and 13 Jbeta primers went into the PCR. Method: immunoSEQ multiplex PCR; TCRdb's copy keeps in-frame clones and lacks some. The sample carries 200,000 or so clones, less than 90% recorded once. Sequenced input: PBMCs. All receptors derive from a boy younger than 18 in good health and CMV-seronegative.

The J gene is TRBJ1-2, the V gene TRBV7-9, with a possible D match to TRBD1 (5 bases). Trimming left V 5 bases short and J 3 bases short, with 19 bases between. CDR1 is SEHNR, CDR2 FQNEAQ, per germline (reference sequence). The CDR3 spans 16 residues. The chain's CDR3 is CASSPPGFDSHYGYTF. In DNA, the CDR3 is TGTGCCAGCAGCCCGCCCGGGTTTGACAGCCACTATGGCTACACCTTC.

The chain uses TRBV13 and TRBJ2-2, with 8 bases matching TRBD1. V was pared by 4 bases and J by 5 bases, with 6 bases of the junction left unmatched. Looked up from germline, CDR1 is PRHDT and CDR2 is FYEKMQ (reference sequence). The CDR3 sequence is 15 residues long. The CDR3 is CASSSRQGQTGELFF. The CDR3 nucleotides read TGTGCCAGCAGCTCGCGACAGGGGCAAACCGGGGAGCTGTTTTTT. Combining the CDR3 with reference TRBV13 and TRBJ2-2 gives the whole variable domain AAGVIQSPRHLIKEKRETATLKCYPIPRHDTVYWYQQGPGQDPQFLISFYEKMQSDKGSIPDRFSAQQFSDYHSELNMSSLELGDSALYFCASSSRQGQTGELFFGEGSRLTVL.

The chain uses TRBV6-4 and TRBJ2-3; 8 bases fit TRBD2. CDR3 size: 15 residues. Trimming took 5 bases from V and 3 from J; bases not matched to a gene: 7. Germline V gene sequence: CDR1 MRHNA, CDR2 SNTAGT. The DNA for the CDR3 is TGTGCCAGCAGTCCACTGGCGGGGGGAACAGATACGCAGTATTTT. Translated: CASSPLAGGTDTQYF.

Written as DNA, the CDR3 is TGTGCCAGCAGACAGGGCAATGAGCAGTTCTTC. It codes for CASRQGNEQFF. This rearrangement joins TRBV6-1 to TRBJ2-1; possible D gene TRBD1, 6 bases. Germline assignment: CDR1 MNHNS and CDR2 SASEGT. The CDR3 totals 11 residues. The V and J ends lost 6 bases and 6 bases respectively, with 6 bases between them.

In regard to this clone: The junction departs from germline at one end; a sequencing error may be responsible. The sample carries other DNA sequences with the same CDR3. The chain uses TRBV18 and TRBJ1-5, with TRBD1 identical over 7 bases. Looked up from germline, CDR1 is KGHSH and CDR2 is LQKENI. This CDR3 is built from 16 residues. The CDR3 is CASSLLGQAPHQPQHF. In DNA, the CDR3 is TGTGCCAGCTCACTCCTCGGACAGGCCCCCCATCAGCCCCAACATTTT.

The rearrangement uses TRBV4-2 and TRBJ2-7; D may be TRBD1 (5 bases). Germline lookup yields CDR1 LGHNA and CDR2 YNFKEQ. The CDR3 has 16 residues. Deletions cut 0 bases from V and 2 bases from J, with 14 bases between. As DNA, the CDR3 is TGTGCCAGCAGCCAAGATGACAGCGTCCCTACCTACGAGCAGTACTTC. Protein sequence: CASSQDDSVPTYEQYF.

The rearrangement links TRBV5-1 to TRBJ1-3; D unclear. Germline assignment: CDR1 SGHRS and CDR2 YFSETQ. V was trimmed by 0 bases and J by 0 bases, leaving 16 bases between them. There are 18 residues in the CDR3. CDR3: CASSLGWGRESSGNTIYF. The DNA of the CDR3 is TGCGCCAGCAGCTTGGGATGGGGTCGGGAAAGCTCTGGAAACACCATATATTTT.

The chain has TRBV10-3 and TRBJ1-2; no clear D. Between the trimmed V and J ends, which lost 7 bases and 4 bases, there was a span of 16 bases. CDR3 length: 14 residues. Germline V gives CDR1 ENHRY, CDR2 SYGVKD. The DNA of the CDR3 is TGTGCCATCACCAGGACTGCAGAGGCCTATGGCTACACCTTC. It specifies CAITRTAEAYGYTF.

The chain joins TRBV29-1 to TRBJ2-1; D may be TRBD2 (5 bases). The V gene's germline CDR1 is SQVTM and CDR2 ANQGSEA. The CDR3 length is 15 residues. V was shortened by 3 bases and J by 0 bases, with 12 bases between the two germline ends. CDR3 coding DNA: TGCAGCGTTGAGGATGGCGGAGGCTCCTACAATGAGCAGTTCTTC. It specifies CSVEDGGGSYNEQFF.

This chain uses TRBV5-1 with TRBJ2-5; 7 positions agree with TRBD1. The CDR3 extends over 14 amino acids. With 4 bases clipped from V and 1 base from J, the junction kept 4 bases outside the gene matches. Germline loops: CDR1 SGHRS, CDR2 YFSETQ. The CDR3 DNA reads TGCGCCAGCAGCATGGGGACAGCCCAAGAGACCCAGTACTTC. Its protein is CASSMGTAQETQYF.

This clone occurred a few times. The V and J genes are TRBV7-8 and TRBJ2-7; maybe TRBD2 (6 bases). This CDR3 is built from 14 residues. Trimming removed 7 bases at V and 3 bases at J, with 16 bases between. Germline V lookup: CDR1 SGHVS, CDR2 FQNEAQ. The CDR3 sequence is CASTVGGDFYEQYF. CDR3 sequence (DNA): TGTGCCAGCACGGTCGGCGGGGACTTCTACGAGCAGTACTTC.

The CDR3 protein is CASSISNYGYTF. As DNA, the CDR3 is TGTGCCAGTAGTATCTCGAACTATGGCTACACCTTC. J is TRBJ1-2 and V is TRBV19; no reliable D call. The germline V gene encodes CDR1 LNHDA and CDR2 SQIVND (reference sequence). The CDR3 length is 12 residues. The germline V and J ends were trimmed by 3 bases and 2 bases, with 4 bases remaining between them.

The chain recombines TRBV7-2 with TRBJ1-6, with unresolved D. The CDR3 loop spans 17 amino acids. Germline CDR1 and CDR2: SGHTA and FQGNSA. Between the trimmed V and J ends, which lost 2 bases and 0 bases, there was a span of 11 bases. This CDR3 is CASSLPVRSSYNSPLHF. Written as DNA, the CDR3 is TGTGCCAGCAGCTTACCAGTTAGGAGCTCCTATAATTCACCCCTCCACTTT.

The V and J genes are TRBV28 and TRBJ1-3, with 8 bases lining up with TRBD1. Looked up from germline, CDR1 is MDHEN and CDR2 is SYDVKM. CDR3 length equals 17 residues. The ends lost 4 bases at V and 0 bases at J; junction bases unmatched: 8. The chain's CDR3 is CASSSPGTGYSGNTIYF. CDR3 sequence (DNA): TGTGCCAGCAGTTCGCCCGGGACAGGATACTCTGGAAACACCATATATTTT. Filled out from reference TRBV28 and TRBJ1-3, the complete variable domain reads DVKVTQSSRYLVKRTGEKVFLECVQDMDHENMFWYRQDPGLGLRLIYFSYDVKMKEKGDIPEGYSVSREKKERFSLILESASTNQTSMYLCASSSPGTGYSGNTIYFGEGSWLTVV.

This chain connects TRBV6-1 to TRBJ2-7; 12 bases are shared with TRBD2. Germline CDR1 is MNHNS and CDR2 is SASEGT. This CDR3 region has 15 residues. The V segment lost 4 bases and the J segment 2 bases; nucleotides outside the gene matches: 3. The CDR3 loop reads CASSGTSGVPYEQYF. The DNA for the CDR3 is TGTGCCAGCAGTGGGACTAGCGGGGTCCCCTACGAGCAGTACTTC.

The V call is TRBV6-4, the J call TRBJ2-3, with 10 bases matching TRBD2. CDR1 MRHNA and CDR2 SNTAGT come from the germline V gene. Unmatched junction bases numbered 1, after V lost 4 bases and J lost 3 bases. The CDR3 extends over 14 amino acids. This CDR3 reads CASSGSGGTDTQYF. In nucleotides, the CDR3 is TGTGCCAGCAGTGGTAGCGGGGGGACAGATACGCAGTATTTT.

The chain links TRBV7-8 to TRBJ2-7; D possibly corresponds to TRBD2 (6 bases). Germline CDR1 and CDR2: SGHVS and FQNEAQ. This CDR3 region has 15 residues. The V gene lost 2 bases and the J gene lost 0 bases, with 11 bases spanning the gap. Written as DNA, the CDR3 is TGTGCCAGCAGCTTATGGGCGGGGAGCTCCTACGAGCAGTACTTC. Translated, it gives CASSLWAGSSYEQYF.

The J gene is TRBJ2-1, the V gene TRBV5-1, with 8 positions matching TRBD2. This CDR3 is built from 15 residues. Germline V CDR1 and CDR2: SGHRS, YFSETQ. The V and J ends lost 0 bases and 4 bases, in that order; junction bases with no gene match: 3. The DNA for the CDR3 is TGCGCCAGCAGCTTGGAGGCTAGCGGGTACAATGAGCAGTTCTTC. Translated: CASSLEASGYNEQFF. Drawing the rest from reference TRBV5-1 and TRBJ2-1, the complete variable domain is KAGVTQTPRYLIKTRGQQVTLSCSPISGHRSVSWYQQTPGQGLQFLFEYFSETQRNKGNFPGRFSGRQFSNSRSEMNVSTLELGDSALYLCASSLEASGYNEQFFGPGTRLTVL.

This clone was observed a handful of times. The chain recombines TRBV21-1 with TRBJ1-1; no DNA check was done on the table's D call, TRBD1. TRBV21-1 represents a pseudogene. CDR3 length: 18 amino acids. CDR3 loop: CASSTREGPGGDCTEAFF. In nucleotides, the CDR3 is TGTGCCAGCAGCACTCGAGAGGGTCCAGGGGGAGATTGCACTGAAGCTTTCTTT.

The genes are TRBV2 and TRBJ2-3; D is unclear. The CDR3 has 16 residues. V gave up 0 bases and J gave up 6 bases, with 16 bases separating them. Germline V gene data show CDR1 as SNHLY and CDR2 as FYNNEI. CDR3 nucleotides: TGTGCCAGCAGTGAAGCTAAAGGCTGGAGATGGGATACGCAGTATTTT. Its protein is CASSEAKGWRWDTQYF.

The chain joins TRBV18 to TRBJ2-1; maybe TRBD1 (6 bases). The CDR3 runs to 18 residues. Trimming pared 6 bases from V and 6 bases from J, leaving 27 bases between. Germline CDR1 and CDR2: KGHSH and LQKENI. CDR3 sequence (DNA): TGTGCCAGCTCGGATGAACATCACAGGGCCGTCTGGGGCAATGAGCAGTTCTTC. Amino acids: CASSDEHHRAVWGNEQFF.

This clone has only one observation. The chain couples TRBV20-1 to TRBJ2-5; no firm D call. Germline V gene data show CDR1 as DFQATT and CDR2 as SNEGSKA (reference sequence). The germline V and J ends were trimmed by 5 bases and 4 bases, with 8 bases remaining between them. The CDR3 has 11 residues. The CDR3 spells CSAAPGETQYF. The CDR3 nucleotides read TGCAGTGCTGCCCCCGGAGAGACCCAGTACTTC.